The present T cell receptor (beta chain) was sequenced within a study of shared clonotypes between healthy human individuals. The protocol was immunoSEQ multiplex PCR, while the TCRdb copy is restricted to in-frame clones and leaves out a portion. The sample lists around 650,000 clones, 90% to 97% occurring once. General study findings and limits: Tissue TCR repertoires likely differ from these blood-only repertoires.

Only CD45RO-negative cells positively selected for CCR7 counted as naive CD8 cells, so terminally differentiated effector memory CD45RA+ cells were excluded. Regarding this clone: Its antigen remains unknown.

Trimming removed 2 bases from V and 5 bases from J, with 7 bases in between. Germline V gene data show CDR1 as KGHSY and CDR2 as FQNENV. This CDR3 contains 12 residues. J is TRBJ2-7 and V is TRBV16; no firm D call. The clonotype was recovered from a woman under 40 in good health. The sequenced sample was naive CD8+ T cells sorted from blood. The CDR3 bases are TGTGCCAGCAGCCAAACCTTAGACGAGCAGTACTTC. This gives the protein CASSQTLDEQYF.